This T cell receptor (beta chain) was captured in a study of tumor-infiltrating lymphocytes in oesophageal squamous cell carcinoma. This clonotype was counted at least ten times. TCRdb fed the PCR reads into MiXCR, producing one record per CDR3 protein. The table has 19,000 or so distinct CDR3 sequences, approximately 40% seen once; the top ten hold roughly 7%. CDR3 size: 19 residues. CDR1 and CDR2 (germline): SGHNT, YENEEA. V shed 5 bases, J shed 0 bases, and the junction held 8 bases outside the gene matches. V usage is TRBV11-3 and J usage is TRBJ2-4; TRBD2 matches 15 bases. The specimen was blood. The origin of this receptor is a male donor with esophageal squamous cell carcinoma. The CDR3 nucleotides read TGTGCCAGCAGCACTACCGGGACTAGCGGGGGGCTAGCCAAAAACATTCAGTACTTC. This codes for CASSTTGTSGGLAKNIQYF.